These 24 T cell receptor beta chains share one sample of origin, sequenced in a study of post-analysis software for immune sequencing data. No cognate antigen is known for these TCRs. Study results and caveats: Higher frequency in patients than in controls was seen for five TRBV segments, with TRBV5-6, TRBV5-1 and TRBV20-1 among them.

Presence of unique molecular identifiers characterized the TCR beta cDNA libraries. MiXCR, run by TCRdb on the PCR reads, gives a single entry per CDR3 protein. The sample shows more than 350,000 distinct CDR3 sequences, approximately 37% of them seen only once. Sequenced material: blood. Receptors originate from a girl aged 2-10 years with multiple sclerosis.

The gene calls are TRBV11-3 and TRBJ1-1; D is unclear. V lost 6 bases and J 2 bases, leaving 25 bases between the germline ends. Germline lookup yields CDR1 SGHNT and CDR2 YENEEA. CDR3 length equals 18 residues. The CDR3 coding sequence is TGTGCCAGCAGTTCCAGGCCAGTGAGAGGACGGGTAAACACTGAAGCTTTCTTT. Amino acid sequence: CASSSRPVRGRVNTEAFF.

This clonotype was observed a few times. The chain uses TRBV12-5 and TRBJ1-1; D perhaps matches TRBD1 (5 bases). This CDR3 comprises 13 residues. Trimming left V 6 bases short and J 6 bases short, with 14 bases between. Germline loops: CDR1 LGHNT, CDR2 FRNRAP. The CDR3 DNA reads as TGTGCTAGTGGACCGACAGTCAGATCTGAAGCTTTCTTT. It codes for CASGPTVRSEAFF.

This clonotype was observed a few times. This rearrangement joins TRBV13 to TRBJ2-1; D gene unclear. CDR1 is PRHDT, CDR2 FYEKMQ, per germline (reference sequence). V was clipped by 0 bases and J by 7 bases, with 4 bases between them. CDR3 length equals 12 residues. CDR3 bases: TGTGCCAGCAGCTTAGGGGAAAATGAGCAGTTCTTC. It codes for CASSLGENEQFF. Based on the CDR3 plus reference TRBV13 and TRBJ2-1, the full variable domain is AAGVIQSPRHLIKEKRETATLKCYPIPRHDTVYWYQQGPGQDPQFLISFYEKMQSDKGSIPDRFSAQQFSDYHSELNMSSLELGDSALYFCASSLGENEQFFGPGTRLTVL.

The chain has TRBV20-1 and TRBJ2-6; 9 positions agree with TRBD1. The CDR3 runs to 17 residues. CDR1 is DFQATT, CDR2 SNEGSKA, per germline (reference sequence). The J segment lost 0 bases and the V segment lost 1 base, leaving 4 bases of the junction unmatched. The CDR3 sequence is CSARVGQGFSGANVLTF. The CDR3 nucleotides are TGCAGTGCTAGAGTCGGACAGGGGTTCTCTGGGGCCAACGTCCTGACTTTC.

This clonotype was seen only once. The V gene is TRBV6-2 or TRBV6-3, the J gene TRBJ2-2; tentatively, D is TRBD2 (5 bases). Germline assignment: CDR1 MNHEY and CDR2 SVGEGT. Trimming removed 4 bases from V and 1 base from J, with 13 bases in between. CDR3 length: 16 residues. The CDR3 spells CASSSWLAGNTGELFF. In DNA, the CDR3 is TGTGCCAGCAGTTCTTGGCTAGCCGGGAACACCGGGGAGCTGTTTTTT.

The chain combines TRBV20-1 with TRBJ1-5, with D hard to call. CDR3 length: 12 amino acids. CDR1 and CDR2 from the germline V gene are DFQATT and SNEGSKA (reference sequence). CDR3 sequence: CSLGNSNQPQHF. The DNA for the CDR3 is TGCAGCCTGGGGAATAGCAATCAGCCCCAGCATTTT.

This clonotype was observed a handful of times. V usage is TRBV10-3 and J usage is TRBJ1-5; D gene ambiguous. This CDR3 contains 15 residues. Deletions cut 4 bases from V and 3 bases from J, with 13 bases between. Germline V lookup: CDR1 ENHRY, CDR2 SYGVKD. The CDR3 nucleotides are TGTGCCATCAGTGCTACGGACGGAACCAATCAGCCCCAGCATTTT. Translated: CAISATDGTNQPQHF.

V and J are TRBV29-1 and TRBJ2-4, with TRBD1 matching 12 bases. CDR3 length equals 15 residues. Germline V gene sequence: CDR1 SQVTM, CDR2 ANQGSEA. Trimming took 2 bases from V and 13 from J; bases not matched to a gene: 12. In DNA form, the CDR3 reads TGCAGCGTTGAAACCTCCGGGACAGGGGGCTCAGGGCAGTACTTC. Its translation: CSVETSGTGGSGQYF.

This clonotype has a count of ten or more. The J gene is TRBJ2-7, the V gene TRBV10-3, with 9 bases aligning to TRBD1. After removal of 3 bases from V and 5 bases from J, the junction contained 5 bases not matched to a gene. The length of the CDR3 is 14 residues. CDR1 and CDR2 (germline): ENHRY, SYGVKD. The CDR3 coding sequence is TGTGCCATCAGTGACCCCCGGGACAGGGACGAGCAGTACTTC. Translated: CAISDPRDRDEQYF.

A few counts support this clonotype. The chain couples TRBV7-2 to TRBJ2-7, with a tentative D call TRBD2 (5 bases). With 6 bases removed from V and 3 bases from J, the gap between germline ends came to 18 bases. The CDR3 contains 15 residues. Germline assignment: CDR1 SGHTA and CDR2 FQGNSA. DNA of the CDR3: TGTGCCAGCAGTAGCGTAACGGGAAGGAACTACGAGCAGTACTTC. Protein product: CASSSVTGRNYEQYF.

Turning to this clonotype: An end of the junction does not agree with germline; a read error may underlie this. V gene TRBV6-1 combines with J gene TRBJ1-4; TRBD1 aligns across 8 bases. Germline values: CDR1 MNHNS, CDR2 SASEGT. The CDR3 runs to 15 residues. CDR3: CASSGQGLANEILFF. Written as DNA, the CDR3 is TGTGCCAGCAGTGGACAGGGGTTGGCTAATGAAATACTGTTTTTT.

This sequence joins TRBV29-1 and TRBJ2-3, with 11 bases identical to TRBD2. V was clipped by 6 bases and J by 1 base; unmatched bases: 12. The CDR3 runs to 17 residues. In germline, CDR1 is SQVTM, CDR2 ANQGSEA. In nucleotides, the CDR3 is TGCAGCGTCTTCTTAGCGGGAGGGGGTTGGGGCACAGATACGCAGTATTTT. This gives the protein CSVFLAGGGWGTDTQYF.

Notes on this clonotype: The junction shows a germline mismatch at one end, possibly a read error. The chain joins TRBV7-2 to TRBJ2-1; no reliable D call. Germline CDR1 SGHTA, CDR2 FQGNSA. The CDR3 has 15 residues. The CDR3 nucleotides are TGTGCCAGCAGCTCTGGATACCGGACCTACAATGAGCAGGTCTTC. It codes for CASSSGYRTYNEQVF.

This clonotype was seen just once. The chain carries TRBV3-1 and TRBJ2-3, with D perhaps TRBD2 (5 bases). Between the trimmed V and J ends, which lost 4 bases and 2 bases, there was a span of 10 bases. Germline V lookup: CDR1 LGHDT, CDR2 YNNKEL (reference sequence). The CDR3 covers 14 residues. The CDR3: CASSRLGVTDTQYF. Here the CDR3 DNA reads TGTGCCAGCAGCCGATTGGGAGTCACAGATACGCAGTATTTT.

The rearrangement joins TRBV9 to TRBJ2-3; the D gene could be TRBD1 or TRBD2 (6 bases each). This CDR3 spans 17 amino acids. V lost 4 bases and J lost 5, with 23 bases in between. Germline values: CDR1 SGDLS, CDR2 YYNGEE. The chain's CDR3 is CASSTGTLIGSIDTQYF. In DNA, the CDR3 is TGTGCCAGCAGCACCGGGACATTGATCGGGAGTATAGATACGCAGTATTTT. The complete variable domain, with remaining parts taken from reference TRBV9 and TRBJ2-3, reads DSGVTQTPKHLITATGQRVTLRCSPRSGDLSVYWYQQSLDQGLQFLIQYYNGEERAKGNILERFSAQQFPDLHSELNLSSLELGDSALYFCASSTGTLIGSIDTQYFGPGTRLTVL.

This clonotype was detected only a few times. The CDR3 spells CASRHALAGGRETQYF. In nucleotides, the CDR3 is TGTGCCAGCAGACATGCACTAGCGGGAGGGCGGGAGACCCAGTACTTC. The genes are TRBV28 and TRBJ2-5, with 13 bases fitting TRBD2. Germline V gives CDR1 MDHEN, CDR2 SYDVKM. The CDR3 contains 16 residues. Trimming removed 6 bases from V and 5 bases from J; junction bases left unmatched: 9.

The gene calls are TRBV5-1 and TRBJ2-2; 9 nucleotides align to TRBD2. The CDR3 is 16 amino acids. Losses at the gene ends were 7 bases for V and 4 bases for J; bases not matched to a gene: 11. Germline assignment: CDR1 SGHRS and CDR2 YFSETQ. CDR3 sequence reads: CASRQAGLATTGELFF. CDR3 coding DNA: TGCGCCAGCCGCCAGGCGGGACTAGCTACCACCGGGGAGCTGTTTTTT.

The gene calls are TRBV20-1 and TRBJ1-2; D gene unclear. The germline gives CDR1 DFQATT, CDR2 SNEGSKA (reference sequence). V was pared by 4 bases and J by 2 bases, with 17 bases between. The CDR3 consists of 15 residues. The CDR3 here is CSANRGVAGNYGYTF. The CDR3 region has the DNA TGCAGTGCTAATCGAGGTGTTGCGGGGAACTATGGCTACACCTTC.

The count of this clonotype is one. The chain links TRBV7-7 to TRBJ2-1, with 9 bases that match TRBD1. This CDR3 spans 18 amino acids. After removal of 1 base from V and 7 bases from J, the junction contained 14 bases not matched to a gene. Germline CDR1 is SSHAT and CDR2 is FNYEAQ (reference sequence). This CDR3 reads CASSLGYSGTGWWNEQFF. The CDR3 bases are TGTGCCAGCAGCTTAGGCTACTCCGGGACAGGGTGGTGGAATGAGCAGTTCTTC.

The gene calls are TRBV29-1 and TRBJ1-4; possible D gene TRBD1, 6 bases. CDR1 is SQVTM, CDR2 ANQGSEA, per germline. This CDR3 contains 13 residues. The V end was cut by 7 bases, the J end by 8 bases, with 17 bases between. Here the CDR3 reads CSAVTGPGEKLFF. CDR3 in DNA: TGCAGCGCCGTTACAGGGCCGGGGGAAAAACTGTTTTTT.

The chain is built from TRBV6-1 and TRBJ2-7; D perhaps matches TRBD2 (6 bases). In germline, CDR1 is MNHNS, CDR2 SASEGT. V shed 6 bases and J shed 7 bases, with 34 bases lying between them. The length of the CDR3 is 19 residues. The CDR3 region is CASRVSSVRGPSSYNEQYF. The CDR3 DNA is TGTGCCAGCAGGGTTTCTAGCGTCAGAGGCCCCAGCTCCTACAATGAGCAGTACTTC.

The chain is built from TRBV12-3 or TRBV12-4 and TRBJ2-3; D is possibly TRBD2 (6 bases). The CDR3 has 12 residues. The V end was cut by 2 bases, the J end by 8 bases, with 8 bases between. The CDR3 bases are TGTGCCAGCAGTTTACAAGCGGGTACGCAGTATTTT. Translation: CASSLQAGTQYF.

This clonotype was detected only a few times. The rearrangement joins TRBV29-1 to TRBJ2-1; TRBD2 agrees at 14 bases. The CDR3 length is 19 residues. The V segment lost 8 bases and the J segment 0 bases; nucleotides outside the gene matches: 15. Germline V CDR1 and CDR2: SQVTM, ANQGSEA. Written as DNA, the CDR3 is TGCAGCACCAGGGGACTAGCGGGAGAGAGTGCTGGCTCCTACAATGAGCAGTTCTTC. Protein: CSTRGLAGESAGSYNEQFF.

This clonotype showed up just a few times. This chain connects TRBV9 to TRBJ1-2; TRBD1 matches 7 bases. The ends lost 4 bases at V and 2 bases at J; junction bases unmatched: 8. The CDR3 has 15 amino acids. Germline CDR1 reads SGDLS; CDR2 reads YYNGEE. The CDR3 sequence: CASSPTPTGNYGYTF. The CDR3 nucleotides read TGTGCCAGCAGCCCGACCCCGACAGGGAACTATGGCTACACCTTC.